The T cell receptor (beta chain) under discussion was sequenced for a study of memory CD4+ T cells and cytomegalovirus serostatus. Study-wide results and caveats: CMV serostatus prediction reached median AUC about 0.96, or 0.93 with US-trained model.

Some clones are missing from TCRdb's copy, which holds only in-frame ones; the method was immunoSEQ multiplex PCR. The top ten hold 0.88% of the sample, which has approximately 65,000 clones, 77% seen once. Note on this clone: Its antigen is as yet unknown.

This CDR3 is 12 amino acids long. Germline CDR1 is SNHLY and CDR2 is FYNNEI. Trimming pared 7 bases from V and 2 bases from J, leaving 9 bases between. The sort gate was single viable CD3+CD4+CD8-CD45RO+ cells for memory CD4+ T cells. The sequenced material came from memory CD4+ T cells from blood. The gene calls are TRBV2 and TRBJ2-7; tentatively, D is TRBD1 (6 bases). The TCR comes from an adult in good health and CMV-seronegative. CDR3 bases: TGTGCCAGCAACAGGGTCGCCTACGAGCAGTACTTC. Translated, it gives CASNRVAYEQYF.